These 20 T cell receptor beta chains were all obtained from the same sample, sequenced in a study of CD8 T cells in Susac syndrome. Random-hexamer reverse transcription was applied to about 0.5 to 1 ug RNA. TCRdb reprocessed the immunoSEQ multiplex PCR reads with MiXCR, giving one entry per CDR3 protein. The sample has roughly 110,000 distinct CDR3 sequences; 92% are singletons. Material: CD4+ T cells from PBMCs. Every receptor here comes from a human donor in good health.

The chain combines TRBV5-1 with TRBJ2-7, with unresolved D. Trimming took off 3 bases at V and 1 base at J, with 11 bases between the two ends. CDR1 is SGHRS and CDR2 is YFSETQ in the germline V gene. The CDR3 contains 14 residues. The CDR3 nucleotides read TGCGCCAGCAGCTCTGATCGCCTTTCCTACGAGCAGTACTTC. Translating gives CASSSDRLSYEQYF.

The chain has TRBV3-1 and TRBJ1-2, with 9 positions matching TRBD1. CDR3 length: 13 amino acids. The junction had 4 bases not matched to a gene; V was cut back by 5 bases and J by 6 bases. CDR1 and CDR2 (germline): LGHDT, YNNKEL (reference sequence). The CDR3, as DNA: TGTGCCAGCAGCGGACAGGGGCTCCATGGCTACACCTTC. Translated, it gives CASSGQGLHGYTF.

This clonotype was observed once. The chain combines TRBV6-2 or TRBV6-3 with TRBJ2-7, with 8 positions matching TRBD1. Unmatched junction bases numbered 12, after V lost 5 bases and J lost 3 bases. The germline V gene has CDR1 MNHEY and CDR2 SVGEGT. The CDR3 spans 16 residues. The CDR3: CASSRAGTGGFYEQYF. The CDR3 region has the DNA TGTGCCAGCAGTCGTGCCGGGACAGGCGGGTTCTACGAGCAGTACTTC.

The CDR3 nucleotides are TGTGCCAGCAGCGCGGGATCCAGCGCTAACTATGGCTACACCTTC. Translation: CASSAGSSANYGYTF. The chain links TRBV9 to TRBJ1-2; D is ambiguous. CDR1 is SGDLS and CDR2 is YYNGEE in the germline V gene. Trimming left V 3 bases short and J 0 bases short, with 12 bases between. The CDR3 runs 15 residues.

The genes are TRBV12-3 or TRBV12-4 and TRBJ2-5; D may match TRBD1 or TRBD2 (5 bases each). V was shortened by 5 bases and J by 4 bases, with 11 bases between the two germline ends. The CDR3 has 13 amino acids. The CDR3 sequence: CASSHRDRETQYF. The CDR3 DNA reads as TGTGCCAGCAGTCATAGGGACCGAGAGACCCAGTACTTC.

This chain connects TRBV2 to TRBJ2-5; D might be TRBD1 (6 bases). The CDR3 length is 18 residues. The germline V gene has CDR1 SNHLY and CDR2 FYNNEI. With 7 bases removed from V and 2 bases from J, the gap between germline ends came to 26 bases. The CDR3 reads CASTAAQASPRGQETQYF. The CDR3 DNA sequence: TGTGCCAGCACTGCGGCGCAGGCTAGCCCGAGGGGGCAAGAGACCCAGTACTTC.

V and J are TRBV7-2 and TRBJ1-5; TRBD1 might be the D (5 bases). Trimming cost V 5 bases and J 4 bases, with 9 bases left between them. Germline CDR1 is SGHTA and CDR2 is FQGNSA. The CDR3 length is 13 residues. CDR3 protein: CASSVGVNQPQHF. In DNA form, the CDR3 reads TGTGCCAGCAGCGTAGGGGTAAATCAGCCCCAGCATTTT.

The chain is built from TRBV20-1 and TRBJ1-3; no definite D call. V dropped 3 bases and J dropped 0 bases, with 9 bases sitting between them. Germline CDR1 reads DFQATT; CDR2 reads SNEGSKA (reference sequence). The CDR3 loop spans 14 amino acids. The CDR3 loop reads CSASEGRSGNTIYF. CDR3 nucleotide sequence: TGCAGTGCTAGTGAGGGCCGCTCTGGAAACACCATATATTTT.

CDR3 residues: CASTDEADTQYF. In DNA, the CDR3 is TGTGCCAGCACCGACGAAGCAGATACGCAGTATTTT. The chain combines TRBV13 with TRBJ2-3; D is ambiguous. Trimming took off 7 bases at V and 4 bases at J, with 9 bases between the two ends. This CDR3 region has 12 residues. Germline lookup yields CDR1 PRHDT and CDR2 FYEKMQ (reference sequence).

V gene TRBV3-1 combines with J gene TRBJ1-1; unclear D gene. Trimming removed 2 bases from V and 4 bases from J, with 11 bases in between. This CDR3 contains 14 residues. The germline V gene has CDR1 LGHDT and CDR2 YNNKEL (reference sequence). The CDR3 region is CASSQSTAFTEAFF. CDR3 sequence (DNA): TGTGCCAGCAGCCAAAGCACAGCGTTCACTGAAGCTTTCTTT.

The J gene is TRBJ2-4, the V gene TRBV7-2, with 7 bases fitting TRBD2. The CDR3 has 14 amino acids. V was pared by 4 bases and J by 10 bases, with 10 bases of the junction left unmatched. Germline V gene data show CDR1 as SGHTA and CDR2 as FQGNSA. CDR3 nucleotide sequence: TGTGCCAGCAGCTCCCAGGGCGGGAGCGCTATTCAGTACTTC. Encoded protein: CASSSQGGSAIQYF.

The genes are TRBV20-1 and TRBJ2-2, with 11 positions matching TRBD2. The CDR3 length is 16 residues. J gave up 4 bases and V 5 bases, and 9 bases lay outside the gene matches. Germline V gene lookup returns CDR1 DFQATT and CDR2 SNEGSKA (reference sequence). CDR3 sequence (DNA): TGCAGTGCTTCGGGTGTAGCGGGGGGGCGCACCGGGGAGCTGTTTTTT. Protein product: CSASGVAGGRTGELFF.

V gene TRBV5-1 combines with J gene TRBJ1-1; 7 bases map to TRBD1. V gave up 4 bases and J gave up 4 bases; unmatched junction bases: 13. This CDR3 comprises 16 residues. Per germline, CDR1 SGHRS and CDR2 YFSETQ. CDR3 sequence reads: CASSERSQGVATEAFF. The DNA of the CDR3 is TGCGCCAGCAGCGAGAGGTCCCAGGGGGTTGCCACTGAAGCTTTCTTT.

This clonotype was seen a handful of times. The gene calls are TRBV13 and TRBJ2-2, with 7 nucleotides matching TRBD2. Per germline, CDR1 PRHDT and CDR2 FYEKMQ (reference sequence). The CDR3 consists of 15 residues. The V segment lost 1 base and the J segment 1 base; nucleotides outside the gene matches: 0. The CDR3 sequence: CASSLASGNTGELFF. CDR3 coding DNA: TGTGCCAGCAGCTTAGCTAGCGGGAACACCGGGGAGCTGTTTTTT.

V and J are TRBV5-4 and TRBJ1-2, with 8 bases identical to TRBD1. Germline V gene lookup returns CDR1 SGHNT and CDR2 YYREEE (reference sequence). The CDR3 sequence is 13 residues long. V gave up 4 bases and J gave up 8 bases; unmatched junction bases: 7. The CDR3 loop reads CASSLDRARGYTF. CDR3 nucleotides: TGTGCCAGCAGCCTGGACAGGGCGCGGGGCTACACCTTC.

The chain combines TRBV5-1 with TRBJ1-1; a possible D gene is TRBD1 (6 bases). Trimming removed 0 bases from V and 10 bases from J, with 16 bases in between. CDR3 size: 14 residues. CDR1 is SGHRS, CDR2 YFSETQ, per germline. CDR3 residues: CASSLAGVREGAFF. The CDR3 bases are TGCGCCAGCAGCTTGGCAGGGGTTCGTGAGGGAGCTTTCTTT.

The chain's CDR3 is CSPGTGTEQFF. The CDR3 DNA follows: TGCAGCCCCGGGACAGGGACTGAGCAGTTCTTC. The chain combines TRBV29-1 with TRBJ2-1; 9 positions match TRBD1. J was trimmed by 9 bases and V by 8 bases; bases with no gene match: 5. CDR3 length equals 11 residues. Germline CDR1 SQVTM, CDR2 ANQGSEA.

The chain is built from TRBV29-1 and TRBJ2-5; 7 bases are shared with TRBD1. The J segment lost 5 bases and the V segment lost 8 bases, leaving 11 bases of the junction unmatched. This CDR3 comprises 13 residues. The germline V gene has CDR1 SQVTM and CDR2 ANQGSEA. CDR3 protein: CSTLNRGSETQYF. In nucleotides, the CDR3 is TGCAGCACCCTTAACAGGGGCAGCGAGACCCAGTACTTC.

The CDR3 is CASTPGASNQPQHF. The DNA for the CDR3 is TGTGCCAGCACTCCCGGGGCGAGCAATCAGCCCCAGCATTTT. The J gene is TRBJ1-5, the V gene TRBV2, with D possibly being TRBD1 (5 bases). The germline V gene has CDR1 SNHLY and CDR2 FYNNEI. Trimming removed 7 bases from V and 1 base from J, with 11 bases in between. This CDR3 has 14 amino acids.

This clonotype was detected once. V gene TRBV7-8 combines with J gene TRBJ2-1; D might be TRBD1 (5 bases). The CDR3 loop spans 18 amino acids. Trimming took off 0 bases at V and 0 bases at J, with 15 bases between the two ends. Germline V gives CDR1 SGHVS, CDR2 FQNEAQ. The CDR3 region is CASSLAGPTLSSYNEQFF. In DNA form, the CDR3 reads TGTGCCAGCAGCTTAGCGGGGCCGACCCTAAGCTCCTACAATGAGCAGTTCTTC.